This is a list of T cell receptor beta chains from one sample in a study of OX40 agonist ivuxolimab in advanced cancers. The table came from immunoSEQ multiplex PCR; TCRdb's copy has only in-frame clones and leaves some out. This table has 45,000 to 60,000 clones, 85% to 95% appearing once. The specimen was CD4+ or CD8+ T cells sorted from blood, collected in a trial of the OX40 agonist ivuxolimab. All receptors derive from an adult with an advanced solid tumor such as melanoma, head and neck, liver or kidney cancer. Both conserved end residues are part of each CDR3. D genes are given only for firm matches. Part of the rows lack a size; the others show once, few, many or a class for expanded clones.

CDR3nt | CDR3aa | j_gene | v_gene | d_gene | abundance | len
TGTGCCAGCAGTTTTTTTGGTAGGGATAGCGGTAGCACAGATACGCAGTATTTT | CASSFFGRDSGSTDTQYF | TRBJ2-3 | TRBV28 | . | few | 18
TGTGCCAGTAGTCCTGTGATGGGGGCGTGGGTAGAGACCCAGTACTTC | CASSPVMGAWVETQYF | TRBJ2-5 | TRBV19 | . | . | 16
TGTGCCAGCAGCCCGGGAAACCTCAATGAGCAGTTCTTC | CASSPGNLNEQFF | TRBJ2-1 | TRBV13 | . | . | 13
TGTGCCACGAGGGGGCAGGGGGGTTCCTACGAGCAGTACTTC | CATRGQGGSYEQYF | TRBJ2-7 | TRBV10-3 | . | . | 14
TGTGCCAGCAGTCCCCGGGACCGCTCCTACGAGCAGTACTTC | CASSPRDRSYEQYF | TRBJ2-7 | TRBV28 | . | once | 14
TGTGCCAGCAGTTTACCAGCCAATCAGCCCCAGCATTTT | CASSLPANQPQHF | TRBJ1-5 | TRBV28 | . | . | 13
TGCGCCAGCAGCCAACTGGACAGGGGGCTGGTAGATACGCAGTATTTT | CASSQLDRGLVDTQYF | TRBJ2-3 | TRBV4-3 | TRBD1 | . | 16
TGTGCCAGCAACTTCAGGGCCGAGGTAGGGGGGAATGAGCAGTTCTTC | CASNFRAEVGGNEQFF | TRBJ2-1 | TRBV27 | . | . | 16
TGTGCCAGCAGCTTGGGGTGGGTTTACAATGAGCAGTTCTTC | CASSLGWVYNEQFF | TRBJ2-1 | TRBV5-6 | . | . | 14
TGCGCCAGCAGCCAAGATCTCCAGGGCCCAGGCCACGAGCAGTACTTC | CASSQDLQGPGHEQYF | TRBJ2-7 | TRBV4-3 | . | once | 16
TGTGCCAGTGGGGGGGTTCGCGAGCAGTACTTC | CASGGVREQYF | TRBJ2-7 | TRBV19 | TRBD2 | . | 11
TGTGCCAGCAGTCCTCCGGGACTAGCGTCCGGGGAGCTGTTTTTT | CASSPPGLASGELFF | TRBJ2-2 | TRBV7-9 | TRBD2 | . | 15
TGTGCCAGCAGCCCCCGGACCGAGACAGGCGGAGAAAAACTGTTTTTT | CASSPRTETGGEKLFF | TRBJ1-4 | TRBV7-9 | . | once | 16
TGTGCCAGCAGCGTCGCGGAAGAGACCCAGTACTTC | CASSVAEETQYF | TRBJ2-5 | TRBV9 | . | . | 12
TGTGCCAGCACCCCAGGGGGATACAATGAGCAGTTCTTC | CASTPGGYNEQFF | TRBJ2-1 | TRBV27 | TRBD1 | once | 13
TGCGCCAGCAGCTTGGACCCTCCCACAAGCTCTGGGGCCAACGTCCTGACTTTC | CASSLDPPTSSGANVLTF | TRBJ2-6 | TRBV5-1 | . | . | 18
TGTGCCACCAGCACAGTAGAGGTAACTGAAGCTTTCTTT | CATSTVEVTEAFF | TRBJ1-1 | TRBV15 | . | . | 13
TGTGCCAGCAGTTTCGGAGGGGGGGCACGGGAGACCCAGTACTTC | CASSFGGGARETQYF | TRBJ2-5 | TRBV28 | . | . | 15
TGTGCCAGTAGTATTATCGGACAGGGTGGCAATCAGCCCCAGCATTTT | CASSIIGQGGNQPQHF | TRBJ1-5 | TRBV19 | TRBD1 | . | 16
TGTGCCAGCAGCTCGACGACTAGCGGGTGGACCGGGGAGCTGTTTTTT | CASSSTTSGWTGELFF | TRBJ2-2 | TRBV7-9 | TRBD2 | . | 16
TGTGCCAGCTCGAGGGACAGCTATAGCAATCAGCCCCAGCATTTT | CASSRDSYSNQPQHF | TRBJ1-5 | TRBV27 | TRBD1 | . | 15
TGCGCCAGCAGCCAACTAGCGGGAGGCACGGATGAGCAGTTCTTC | CASSQLAGGTDEQFF | TRBJ2-1 | TRBV4-1 | TRBD2 | . | 15
TGTGCCAGCCGCCTAAGCATCGATAGCAATCAGCCCCAGCATTTT | CASRLSIDSNQPQHF | TRBJ1-5 | TRBV11-3 | . | once | 15
TGCGCCAGCAGCCAAGATCGCGAGGACACTCTTGCCTATGGCTACACCTTC | CASSQDREDTLAYGYTF | TRBJ1-2 | TRBV4-3 | . | . | 17
TGTGCCACCAGCGAGGGGGCTCCAGAGCAGCCCCAGCATTTT | CATSEGAPEQPQHF | TRBJ1-5 | TRBV15 | TRBD1 | . | 14
TGTGCCAGCAGCTTGTACCATGAGCGGGAGGGCCCTCATGAGCAGTTCTTC | CASSLYHEREGPHEQFF | TRBJ2-1 | TRBV7-6 | TRBD2 | . | 17
TGTGCCAGCAGCCTATCCTACGAGCAGTACTTC | CASSLSYEQYF | TRBJ2-7 | TRBV7-8 | . | . | 11
TGTGCCAGCAGCTTACCCGCCGATTACATCTACGAGCAGTACTTC | CASSLPADYIYEQYF | TRBJ2-7 | TRBV7-4 | . | . | 15
TGTGCCTGGAATATCGCGGGAGGTGGGGGTGAGCAGTTCTTC | CAWNIAGGGGEQFF | TRBJ2-1 | TRBV30 | TRBD2 | . | 14
TGTGCCAGCAGCTTGGACCGGGACAGGGGTCTCGAGCAGTACTTC | CASSLDRDRGLEQYF | TRBJ2-7 | TRBV5-4 | TRBD1 | . | 15
TGTGCCAGCAGCCAATCGGTGACTAGCGGACAATTACGTCCTAGCACAGATACGCAGTATTTT | CASSQSVTSGQLRPSTDTQYF | TRBJ2-3 | TRBV16 | TRBD2 | . | 21
TGTGCCAGCAGCTTAGAGTCTAGCTGGGGGTACAATGAGCAGTTCTTC | CASSLESSWGYNEQFF | TRBJ2-1 | TRBV7-8 | . | . | 16
TGTGCCAGCAGTGAAGGGGTCGGCCGGGGTCAGCCCCAGCATTTT | CASSEGVGRGQPQHF | TRBJ1-5 | TRBV2 | . | . | 15
TGTGCCAGCAGCTCACAGGGGGCGCCGGACAATGAGCAGTTCTTC | CASSSQGAPDNEQFF | TRBJ2-1 | TRBV7-9 | TRBD1 | . | 15
TGTGCCAGCAGCTTACAAACGGGGGAGGACACCGGGGAGCTATTTTTT | CASSLQTGEDTGELFF | TRBJ2-2 | TRBV7-8 | . | . | 16
TGTGCCAGTAGTCAAAAGGGCGGGAGATTCTCCTACAATGAGCAGTTCTTC | CASSQKGGRFSYNEQFF | TRBJ2-1 | TRBV19 | TRBD2 | . | 17
TGTGCCAGCAGCCCGACAGGGGGCGGTGAGCAGTACTTC | CASSPTGGGEQYF | TRBJ2-7 | TRBV6-5 | TRBD1 | . | 13
TGTGCCAGCAGCGTAGAGGCGGGAAACTATGTCTACGAGCAGTACTTC | CASSVEAGNYVYEQYF | TRBJ2-7 | TRBV9 | . | . | 16
TGCAGCGCAGAAGGGATCTACAATGAGCAGTTCTTC | CSAEGIYNEQFF | TRBJ2-1 | TRBV29-1 | . | . | 12
TGCGCCAGCAACTCCTTCCAGGGGGCGATTGATGAAGCTTTCTTT | CASNSFQGAIDEAFF | TRBJ1-1 | TRBV4-1 | TRBD1 | . | 15
TGTGCCAGCAGCCCTCGGGGGGGGTCCTACAATGAGCAGTTCTTC | CASSPRGGSYNEQFF | TRBJ2-1 | TRBV28 | TRBD2 | . | 15
TGTGCCAGCAGCTTGCAGGGAAGGAACACTGAAGCTTTCTTT | CASSLQGRNTEAFF | TRBJ1-1 | TRBV5-6 | . | . | 14
TGTGCCAGCAGCCTTAGAGGAGGGGGCGAGCAGTACTTC | CASSLRGGGEQYF | TRBJ2-7 | TRBV27 | . | . | 13
TGTGCCAGCAGCCCTCGGACCGGTGTTCGCTCTGGGGCCAACGTCCTGACTTTC | CASSPRTGVRSGANVLTF | TRBJ2-6 | TRBV13 | . | . | 18
TGTGCCAGCAGCCCGGACAGAAGCGGAGACGAGCAGTACTTC | CASSPDRSGDEQYF | TRBJ2-7 | TRBV28 | . | . | 14
TGTGCCAGCAGCCCCCCCTGGGGGGGAGCCTCCTACAATGAGCAGTTCTTC | CASSPPWGGASYNEQFF | TRBJ2-1 | TRBV7-9 | TRBD2 | . | 17
TGTGCCTGGAGTGGCGGGGGCCTGGATGGCTACACCTTC | CAWSGGGLDGYTF | TRBJ1-2 | TRBV30 | . | . | 13
TGTGCCAGCTCCTCGGAGGTAGCGGGTAATCCCTACAATGAGCAGTTCTTC | CASSSEVAGNPYNEQFF | TRBJ2-1 | TRBV7-6 | TRBD2 | . | 17
TGTGCCAGCTCGGAGGGCCTGGATGAGCAGTTCTTC | CASSEGLDEQFF | TRBJ2-1 | TRBV19 | . | . | 12